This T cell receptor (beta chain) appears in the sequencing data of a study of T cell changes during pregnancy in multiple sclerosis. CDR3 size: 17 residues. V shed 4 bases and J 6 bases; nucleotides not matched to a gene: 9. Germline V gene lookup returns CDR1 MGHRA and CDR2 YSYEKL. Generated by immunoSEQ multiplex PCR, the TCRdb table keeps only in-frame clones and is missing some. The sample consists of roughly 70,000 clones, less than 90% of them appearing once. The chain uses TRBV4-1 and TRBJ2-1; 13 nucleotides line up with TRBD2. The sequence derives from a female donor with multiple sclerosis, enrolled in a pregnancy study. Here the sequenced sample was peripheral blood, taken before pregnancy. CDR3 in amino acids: CASSLFSGTSGTNEQFF. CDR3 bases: TGCGCCAGCAGCCTGTTCTCCGGGACTAGCGGGACCAATGAGCAGTTCTTC.